This T cell receptor (beta chain) is drawn from a study of cytomegalovirus exposure and HLA in healthy donors. Findings and limits, study-wide: About 90% or about 30% of the time was how often most TCR beta V segments were productive, according to an earlier analysis. The HLA-A and HLA-B alleles of most subjects were reportedly predicted accurately from TCR beta sequences.

PCR amplification relied on 60 Vbeta primers (plus 13 Jbeta primers). Only in-frame clones appear in the TCRdb table, and some are missing; sequencing was by immunoSEQ multiplex PCR. The sample has around 200,000 clones; about 80% are singletons. A note on this clone: Its antigen is not identified.

Trimming removed 0 bases from V and 7 bases from J, with 7 bases in between. CDR1 and CDR2 (germline): SGDLS, YYNGEE. The CDR3 sequence is 13 residues long. The clonotype comes from a boy between 10 and 17 years old in good health and CMV-seronegative. The J gene is TRBJ2-2, the V gene TRBV9; D is unclear. Sequencing input: PBMCs. CDR3: CASSVATGGELFF. The DNA of the CDR3 is TGTGCCAGCAGCGTAGCTACTGGCGGGGAGCTGTTTTTT. The full variable domain, completed using reference TRBV9 and TRBJ2-2, is DSGVTQTPKHLITATGQRVTLRCSPRSGDLSVYWYQQSLDQGLQFLIQYYNGEERAKGNILERFSAQQFPDLHSELNLSSLELGDSALYFCASSVATGGELFFGEGSRLTVL.